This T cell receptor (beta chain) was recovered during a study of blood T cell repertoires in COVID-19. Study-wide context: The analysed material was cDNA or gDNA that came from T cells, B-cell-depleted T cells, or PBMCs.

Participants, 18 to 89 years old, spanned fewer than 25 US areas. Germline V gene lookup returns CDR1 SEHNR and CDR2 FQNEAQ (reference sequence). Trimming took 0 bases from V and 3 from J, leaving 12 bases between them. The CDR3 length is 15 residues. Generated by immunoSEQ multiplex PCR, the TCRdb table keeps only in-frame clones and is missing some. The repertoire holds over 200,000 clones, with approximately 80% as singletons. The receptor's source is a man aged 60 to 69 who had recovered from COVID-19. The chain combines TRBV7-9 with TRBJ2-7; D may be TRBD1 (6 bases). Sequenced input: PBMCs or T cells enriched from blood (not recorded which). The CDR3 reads CASSLAPTGNYEQYF. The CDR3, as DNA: TGTGCCAGCAGCTTAGCCCCCACAGGGAACTACGAGCAGTACTTC.